This TCR beta chain was documented in a study of T cell changes during pregnancy in multiple sclerosis. Clones were read by immunoSEQ multiplex PCR, and TCRdb kept only the in-frame ones, dropping some. In the table there are 85,000 to 100,000 clones, about 93% of which are singletons. This CDR3 is built from 15 residues. Germline-derived CDR1 and CDR2 are SNHLY and FYNNEI. The J segment lost 8 bases and the V segment lost 1 base, leaving 7 bases of the junction unmatched. The genes are TRBV2 and TRBJ2-1; 8 bases fit TRBD2. This receptor was obtained from a female donor with multiple sclerosis, enrolled in a pregnancy study. The sample consisted of peripheral blood, taken after pregnancy. In DNA, the CDR3 is TGTGCCAGCAGTGAAGTTCGACTAGCGATTTATGAGCAGTTCTTC. Translating gives CASSEVRLAIYEQFF. Full variable domain (missing parts from reference TRBV2 and TRBJ2-1): EPEVTQTPSHQVTQMGQEVILRCVPISNHLYFYWYRQILGQKVEFLVSFYNNEISEKSEIFDDQFSVERPDGSNFTLKIRSTKLEDSAMYFCASSEVRLAIYEQFFGPGTRLTVL.